This entry describes one T cell receptor beta chain. Its antigen remains unidentified. No qualities accompany the bases; no much larger clone lies one base away. This sample was sequenced with an Illumina HiSeq 2000. Multiplex PCR amplification was used to build the TCR beta chain libraries. The amplified TCR beta chain products were analyzed by high-throughput sequencing. TCRdb reanalyzed the raw reads on its own, using fastp at Q25 for trimming and MiXCR for clone calling, and kept in-frame beta chains. When rows share a CDR3 protein, they turn into one entry using the most common DNA and genes. The sample table records 15,000 to 20,000 distinct CDR3 sequences; about 45% of these occur just once. The ten largest clonotypes hold 13% of the sample. The adjacent samples were made up of nontumor breast tissue that surrounded the tumor. These data originate in a study of breast tumors, draining lymph nodes, adjacent tissues (dated by TCRdb to between 2015 and 2016). Background for the entire study: Breast cancer patients provided tumor, adjacent nontumor tissue and axillary lymph nodes, and the study compared the TCR beta repertoires across these three sources. The study aimed to assess the relationships and possible T-cell exchange between tumor, surrounding tissue and draining lymph node repertoires in human breast cancer.

The CDR3, cysteine through phenylalanine, is 18 amino acids long. Just the 54-base CDR3 DNA is kept, in frame starting at base 1. The germline V gene (reference sequence) sets CDR1 to DFQATT and CDR2 to SNEGSKA. Clipping removes 0 bases from V and 8 bases from J, with 14 as the unmatched junction base count. Here is what the overall study found, with its caveats: In luminal-like breast cancer, tumor and nontumor tissue repertoires resembled each other significantly more than in basal-like breast cancer. The study presented the conclusion that tumor T cells originate in lymph nodes as consistent with a hypothesis, not as something directly demonstrated. The data were considered consistent with the idea that most tumor T cells come from the lymph node and then expand in tumor tissue. Tumors showed preferential V and J gene usage, and their T-cell repertoire diversity fell below that of lymph nodes yet above that of nontumor tissue.

In this chain, TRBV20-1 is recombined with TRBJ2-1, and TRBD2 matches 12 of the central bases. Material for sequencing was tumor-adjacent breast tissue. This TCR came from a female donor with breast cancer. Some clones in this sample may be carry-over from other donors' samples. CDR3 protein: CSARDSPLTSGSLDEQFF. The DNA sequence is TGCAGTGCTAGAGATTCCCCATTGACTAGCGGGAGCTTGGATGAGCAGTTCTTC.